One and the same sample provided the 8 T cell receptor beta chains below, sequenced in a study of T cells expressing NK-cell markers. TCRdb reprocessed the 5' RACE reads and reports one entry per CDR3 protein, with no DNA. Its table records 300,000 to 500,000 distinct CDR3 sequences. Sequencing input: blood T cells: a sorted CD56 or NKG2C T cell subset, CD4+ or CD8+ T cells, or bulk PBMC T cells (not recorded which). The receptors derive from a woman between 50 and 59 years old in good health.

This chain connects TRBV20-1 to TRBJ2-1. This CDR3 is 13 amino acids long. The germline V gene encodes CDR1 DFQATT and CDR2 SNEGSKA (reference sequence). CDR3 sequence: CSARDRFYNEQFF.

The chain is built from TRBV12-3 or TRBV12-4 and TRBJ2-2; TCRdb picks TRBD2, but there is no DNA to check that call. The CDR3 loop spans 18 amino acids. CDR3 protein: CASSFTASGRGGTGELFF.

This rearrangement joins TRBV25-1 to TRBJ2-2; TCRdb picks TRBD2, but there is no DNA to check that call. Germline values: CDR1 MGHDK, CDR2 SYGVNS. The CDR3 has 14 residues. The CDR3: CASKLREGTGELFF.

This rearrangement joins TRBV12-3 or TRBV12-4 to TRBJ1-2; TCRdb's D call, TRBD1, is unchecked because there is no DNA. The CDR3 consists of 16 residues. CDR3 protein: CASSSGTVASNYGYTF.

The rearrangement uses TRBV5-5 and TRBJ2-2; TCRdb names TRBD1, which stays unverified in the absence of DNA. Germline V gives CDR1 SGHKS, CDR2 YYEKEE (reference sequence). This CDR3 region has 15 residues. The CDR3 sequence: CASSLASRGDGELFF.

V is TRBV20-1 and J is TRBJ2-3; the D call from TCRdb, TRBD2, cannot be confirmed without DNA. Germline CDR1 is DFQATT and CDR2 is SNEGSKA (reference sequence). This CDR3 comprises 16 residues. Here the CDR3 reads CSAHAGASADTDTQYF.

The V call is TRBV6-6, the J call TRBJ1-1; absent DNA, TCRdb's TRBD1 call cannot be checked. CDR1 is MNHNY, CDR2 SVGAGI, per germline (reference sequence). The length of the CDR3 is 16 residues. CDR3 protein: CASSDTVGGTNTEAFF.

The chain uses TRBV9 and TRBJ2-1; there is no DNA to check the TCRdb D call of TRBD1. The CDR3 is 13 amino acids. Germline CDR1 SGDLS, CDR2 YYNGEE. CDR3 sequence reads: CASSAAVGVLQFF. Supplemented by reference TRBV9 and TRBJ2-1, the full variable domain reads DSGVTQTPKHLITATGQRVTLRCSPRSGDLSVYWYQQSLDQGLQFLIQYYNGEERAKGNILERFSAQQFPDLHSELNLSSLELGDSALYFCASSAAVGVLQFFGPGTRLTVL.